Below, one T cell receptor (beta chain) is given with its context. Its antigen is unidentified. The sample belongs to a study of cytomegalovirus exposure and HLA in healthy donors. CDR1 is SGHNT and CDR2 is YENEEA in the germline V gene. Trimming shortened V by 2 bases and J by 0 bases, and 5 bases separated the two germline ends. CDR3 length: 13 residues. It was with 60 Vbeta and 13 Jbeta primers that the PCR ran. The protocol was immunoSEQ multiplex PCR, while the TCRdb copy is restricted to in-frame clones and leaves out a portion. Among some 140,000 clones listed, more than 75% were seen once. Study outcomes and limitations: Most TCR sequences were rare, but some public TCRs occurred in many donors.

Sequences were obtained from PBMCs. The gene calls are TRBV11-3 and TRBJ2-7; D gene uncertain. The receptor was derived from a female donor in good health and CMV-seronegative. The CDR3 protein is CASSLTSSYEQYF. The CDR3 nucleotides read TGTGCCAGCAGCTTAACCAGCTCCTACGAGCAGTACTTC.